Shown below are 28 T cell receptor beta chains from a single sample sequenced in a study of Tregs in tolerant kidney transplant recipients. Some clones are missing from TCRdb's copy, which holds only in-frame ones; the method was immunoSEQ multiplex PCR. The table shows tens of thousands of clones, with 70% to 90% occurring only once. Specimen: CD4+ T cells from blood, collected before the transplant. These receptor sequences come from a human donor who received a combined kidney and bone marrow transplant.

This clone was observed once. V gene TRBV6-1 combines with J gene TRBJ2-5; TRBD2 matches at 10 bases. Per the germline V gene, CDR1 is MNHNS and CDR2 is SASEGT. The CDR3 spans 15 residues. J gave up 0 bases and V 7 bases, and 5 bases lay outside the gene matches. CDR3 bases: TGTGCCAGCATCCTAGCGGGAGCAAACCAAGAGACCCAGTACTTC. This codes for CASILAGANQETQYF.

The CDR3 loop reads CASRLSGTYNEQFF. DNA for the CDR3: TGTGCCAGCAGGTTGAGCGGGACCTACAATGAGCAGTTCTTC. The V and J genes are TRBV6-6 and TRBJ2-1, with 7 bases lining up with TRBD2. Germline V gene data show CDR1 as MNHNY and CDR2 as SVGAGI (reference sequence). Germline trimming cut 6 bases from V and 2 bases from J; bases unmatched to any gene: 4. The CDR3 is made up of 14 amino acids.

The chain employs TRBV28 and TRBJ2-6; TRBD2 matches at 8 bases. J lost 2 bases, V lost 7 bases, and 10 bases had no gene match. Per the germline V gene, CDR1 is MDHEN and CDR2 is SYDVKM. The CDR3 has 17 residues. CDR3 loop: CASTGGGLEAGANVLTF. CDR3 in DNA: TGTGCCAGCACCGGCGGGGGACTAGAGGCTGGGGCCAACGTCCTGACTTTC.

This chain connects TRBV18 to TRBJ2-3, with D possibly matching TRBD2 (7 bases). This CDR3 has 14 amino acids. The germline CDR1 and CDR2 sequences are KGHSH and LQKENI. V was trimmed by 2 bases and J by 4 bases, leaving 10 bases between them. CDR3 residues: CASSPGGGADTQYF. The CDR3 DNA follows: TGTGCCAGCTCACCAGGGGGGGGCGCAGATACGCAGTATTTT.

The gene calls are TRBV19 and TRBJ1-2; D gene unclear. Looked up from germline, CDR1 is LNHDA and CDR2 is SQIVND (reference sequence). CDR3 size: 17 residues. V was shortened by 3 bases and J by 0 bases, with 17 bases between the two germline ends. The DNA for the CDR3 is TGTGCCAGTAGTATTCGAGGCGGAGGGATGACTAACTATGGCTACACCTTC. Its protein is CASSIRGGGMTNYGYTF. Full variable domain (outside the CDR3, taken from reference TRBV19 and TRBJ1-2): DGGITQSPKYLFRKEGQNVTLSCEQNLNHDAMYWYRQDPGQGLRLIYYSQIVNDFQKGDIAEGYSVSREKKESFPLTVTSAQKNPTAFYLCASSIRGGGMTNYGYTFGSGTRLTVV.

The V call is TRBV7-8, the J call TRBJ2-2; D not resolved. The CDR3 length is 16 residues. Germline CDR1 is SGHVS and CDR2 is FQNEAQ. Trimming pared 4 bases from V and 1 base from J, leaving 13 bases between. For the CDR3, the DNA is TGTGCCAGCAGCTCTGACTCCTATTTGAACACCGGGGAGCTGTTTTTT. Encoded protein: CASSSDSYLNTGELFF.

This chain links TRBV5-1 with TRBJ1-1; possibly TRBD1 for D (5 bases). The germline CDR1 and CDR2 sequences are SGHRS and YFSETQ. The V end lost 2 bases, the J end lost 1 base, and 9 bases lay between the germline ends. This CDR3 has 14 residues. CDR3 DNA sequence: TGCGCCAGCAGCTTAGACAGACCGAACACTGAAGCTTTCTTT. It yields the protein CASSLDRPNTEAFF.

This chain connects TRBV19 to TRBJ2-1; D is possibly TRBD2 (6 bases). The CDR3 sequence is 15 residues long. CDR1 is LNHDA and CDR2 is SQIVND in the germline V gene (reference sequence). Trimming cost V 1 base and J 4 bases, with 11 bases left between them. CDR3 protein: CASSIARDHYNEQFF. The CDR3 DNA is TGTGCCAGTAGTATAGCGCGGGACCATTACAATGAGCAGTTCTTC.

This clone showed up just once. This chain links TRBV28 with TRBJ2-3, with 14 bases identical to TRBD2. Germline trimming cut 5 bases from V and 6 bases from J; bases unmatched to any gene: 16. Germline V CDR1 and CDR2: MDHEN, SYDVKM. The CDR3 loop spans 19 amino acids. The CDR3 reads CASSGTSGRAYYSWDTQYF. In nucleotides, the CDR3 is TGTGCCAGCAGTGGGACTAGCGGGAGAGCCTATTATTCATGGGATACGCAGTATTTT.

The chain uses TRBV28 and TRBJ1-5; 7 positions match TRBD1. The CDR3 contains 16 residues. The germline CDR1 and CDR2 sequences are MDHEN and SYDVKM. With V trimmed by 4 bases and J by 6 bases, 12 bases remained unmatched. CDR3: CASSWAGAGGSQPQHF. In DNA, the CDR3 is TGTGCCAGCAGTTGGGCAGGGGCAGGGGGGAGTCAGCCCCAGCATTTT.

This chain joins TRBV7-3 and TRBJ2-3, with D unclear. Germline V CDR1 and CDR2: SGHTA, FQGTGA. Deletions cut 2 bases from V and 1 base from J, with 4 bases between. CDR3 length equals 13 residues. CDR3 loop: CASSLYGTDTQYF. CDR3 sequence (DNA): TGTGCCAGCAGCTTATATGGCACAGATACGCAGTATTTT.

This chain uses TRBV5-1 with TRBJ2-7, with a possible D match to TRBD1 (5 bases). The germline V gene encodes CDR1 SGHRS and CDR2 YFSETQ. The CDR3 length is 15 residues. Deletions cut 1 base from V and 12 bases from J, with 23 bases between. CDR3 sequence: CASSLFSTQGGQRYF. Here the CDR3 DNA reads TGCGCCAGCAGCTTGTTCTCCACCCAAGGTGGACAAAGGTACTTC.

V is TRBV6-6 and J is TRBJ2-2, with 9 positions matching TRBD2. Germline CDR1 MNHNY, CDR2 SVGAGI (reference sequence). This CDR3 region has 16 residues. V gave up 4 bases and J gave up 4 bases; unmatched junction bases: 7. In nucleotides, the CDR3 is TGTGCCAGCAGTTCCTCCGGGACTAGCTCCACCGGGGAGCTGTTTTTT. This encodes CASSSSGTSSTGELFF.

The chain couples TRBV6-6 to TRBJ2-5; possible D gene TRBD1, 5 bases. Trimming left V 0 bases short and J 5 bases short, with 10 bases between. Germline V gene data show CDR1 as MNHNY and CDR2 as SVGAGI (reference sequence). This CDR3 contains 14 residues. As DNA, the CDR3 is TGTGCCAGCAGTTACTCGATAGGGGTTGAGACCCAGTACTTC. This gives the protein CASSYSIGVETQYF.

This rearrangement joins TRBV2 to TRBJ1-5, with a weak D call TRBD1 (5 bases). This CDR3 is 15 amino acids long. The V gene lost 6 bases and the J gene lost 0 bases, with 12 bases spanning the gap. In germline, CDR1 is SNHLY, CDR2 FYNNEI. The CDR3 nucleotides are TGTGCCAGCAGCTCGGACACCGGTAGCAATCAGCCCCAGCATTTT. It translates to CASSSDTGSNQPQHF.

V usage is TRBV19 and J usage is TRBJ1-4; 7 bases fit TRBD1. Trimming took 5 bases from V and 0 from J; bases not matched to a gene: 12. This CDR3 comprises 18 residues. Germline V CDR1 and CDR2: LNHDA, SQIVND (reference sequence). The CDR3 DNA reads as TGTGCCAGTAGTTTCCTAAGGACAGGCATTGCAACTAATGAAAAACTGTTTTTT. Residues: CASSFLRTGIATNEKLFF.

The CDR3 region has the DNA TGTGCCAGTAGTATGCGGGAGACCTACGAGCAGTACTTC. It codes for CASSMRETYEQYF. The rearrangement uses TRBV19 and TRBJ2-7; 7 bases line up with TRBD2. Germline lookup yields CDR1 LNHDA and CDR2 SQIVND (reference sequence). The V segment lost 3 bases and the J segment 2 bases; nucleotides outside the gene matches: 1. This CDR3 has 13 residues.

The chain is built from TRBV10-3 and TRBJ1-2; 8 nucleotides match TRBD1. With 0 bases clipped from V and 8 bases from J, the junction kept 5 bases outside the gene matches. Germline V gives CDR1 ENHRY, CDR2 SYGVKD. This CDR3 is built from 14 residues. CDR3 in DNA: TGTGCCATCAGTGAGTCTGGACAGGGTGCAGGCTACACCTTC. Translation: CAISESGQGAGYTF.

This clone occurred once. This sequence joins TRBV28 and TRBJ2-7; TRBD2 matches at 10 bases. The germline V gene encodes CDR1 MDHEN and CDR2 SYDVKM. This CDR3 region has 16 residues. The V gene end was trimmed by 4 bases and the J gene end by 5 bases; junction bases not matched to a gene: 11. CDR3 nucleotides: TGTGCCAGCAGTTCTCAATTAGCGGGGGGTTTTGACGAGCAGTACTTC. It is translated as CASSSQLAGGFDEQYF. Drawing the rest from reference TRBV28 and TRBJ2-7, the complete variable domain is DVKVTQSSRYLVKRTGEKVFLECVQDMDHENMFWYRQDPGLGLRLIYFSYDVKMKEKGDIPEGYSVSREKKERFSLILESASTNQTSMYLCASSSQLAGGFDEQYFGPGTRLTVT.

V usage is TRBV28 and J usage is TRBJ1-1; a weak D match, TRBD1 (5 bases). V lost 2 bases to trimming and J lost 10 bases, with 14 bases between them. Germline V gene data show CDR1 as MDHEN and CDR2 as SYDVKM. The CDR3 is 13 amino acids. CDR3 region: CASSLPQGLGAFF. DNA of the CDR3: TGTGCCAGCAGTTTACCTCAGGGTTTAGGAGCTTTCTTT.

This clone was recorded only once. The genes are TRBV18 and TRBJ2-1, with D uncertain. This CDR3 spans 15 amino acids. CDR1 KGHSH and CDR2 LQKENI come from the germline V gene. V was trimmed by 2 bases and J by 6 bases, leaving 14 bases between them. The CDR3 spells CASSPTDLSGNEQFF. CDR3 nucleotides: TGTGCCAGCTCACCAACAGATCTCTCTGGCAATGAGCAGTTCTTC.

This chain uses TRBV19 with TRBJ2-1; perhaps TRBD2 as D (6 bases). CDR3 length equals 12 residues. Germline V gene lookup returns CDR1 LNHDA and CDR2 SQIVND (reference sequence). Trimming pared 4 bases from V and 6 bases from J, leaving 7 bases between. CDR3 residues: CASSKEGNEQFF. The CDR3 DNA sequence: TGTGCCAGTAGTAAGGAGGGCAATGAGCAGTTCTTC.

This clone came up once. This chain links TRBV29-1 with TRBJ2-6; 7 nucleotides line up with TRBD1. From germline, CDR1 is SQVTM and CDR2 ANQGSEA. V was pared by 7 bases and J by 0 bases, with 9 bases of the junction left unmatched. CDR3 size: 16 residues. CDR3 nucleotides: TGCAGCGCCTGGACAGGAATTACCTCTGGGGCCAACGTCCTGACTTTC. Its protein product is CSAWTGITSGANVLTF.

The chain couples TRBV19 to TRBJ2-7, with TRBD2 matching over 9 bases. Germline V gene sequence: CDR1 LNHDA, CDR2 SQIVND (reference sequence). The CDR3 runs to 16 residues. V lost 3 bases, J lost 7 bases, and 13 bases stayed unmatched. The CDR3 DNA follows: TGTGCCAGTAGTATTAGTTCAGCGGGGGGCACGGAGGAGCAGTACTTC. Translation: CASSISSAGGTEEQYF.

The DNA of the CDR3 is TGTGCCAGCAGCGTAGGAGGGATTTGGGATGAGCAGTTCTTC. Its protein product is CASSVGGIWDEQFF. This rearrangement joins TRBV9 to TRBJ2-1; D may be TRBD2 (5 bases). The V gene's germline CDR1 is SGDLS and CDR2 YYNGEE. The V gene lost 0 bases and the J gene lost 8 bases, with 12 bases spanning the gap. The CDR3 spans 14 residues.

This clone has more than one count but fewer than ten. This chain links TRBV28 with TRBJ2-7, with 9 bases lining up with TRBD1. The germline CDR1 and CDR2 sequences are MDHEN and SYDVKM. V was clipped by 4 bases and J by 6 bases; unmatched bases: 7. The CDR3 runs 14 residues. CDR3 loop: CASSSPGTGPEQYF. CDR3 sequence (DNA): TGTGCCAGCAGTTCGCCCGGGACAGGGCCCGAGCAGTACTTC.

This rearrangement joins TRBV5-1 to TRBJ2-2; no definite D call. This CDR3 has 14 amino acids. CDR1 and CDR2 from the germline V gene are SGHRS and YFSETQ. Trimming stripped 0 bases from V and 4 bases from J, with 7 bases between. Here the CDR3 DNA reads TGCGCCAGCAGCTTGGACAAACCCACCGGGGAGCTGTTTTTT. It translates to CASSLDKPTGELFF. Filled out from reference TRBV5-1 and TRBJ2-2, the complete variable domain reads KAGVTQTPRYLIKTRGQQVTLSCSPISGHRSVSWYQQTPGQGLQFLFEYFSETQRNKGNFPGRFSGRQFSNSRSEMNVSTLELGDSALYLCASSLDKPTGELFFGEGSRLTVL.

The chain joins TRBV7-2 to TRBJ2-1, with TRBD2 identical over 11 bases. V was clipped by 1 base and J by 7 bases; unmatched bases: 9. CDR3 length: 17 amino acids. The V gene's germline CDR1 is SGHTA and CDR2 FQGNSA. CDR3 in DNA: TGTGCCAGCAGCTTAGAAGGACTAGCGGGCACAGTGAATGAGCAGTTCTTC. Residues: CASSLEGLAGTVNEQFF. Full variable domain (outside the CDR3, taken from reference TRBV7-2 and TRBJ2-1): GAGVSQSPSNKVTEKGKDVELRCDPISGHTALYWYRQSLGQGLEFLIYFQGNSAPDKSGLPSDRFSAERTGGSVSTLTIQRTQQEDSAVYLCASSLEGLAGTVNEQFFGPGTRLTVL.